This T cell receptor beta chain emerged from a study of T cells after yellow fever vaccination. There are 15 residues in the CDR3. Germline assignment: CDR1 SNHLY and CDR2 FYNNEI. V was clipped by 0 bases and J by 2 bases, with 7 bases between them. Findings of the study overall: Clonotypes found in both CD4 and CD8 compartments made up a small share. Primary-vaccination clones mostly resurfaced post-booster (about 96% CD4, roughly 90% CD8).

The study made its TCR cDNA through 5'RACE template switching. That step introduced a universal primer site along with UMIs. MiXCR was run by TCRdb on the 5' RACE reads, yielding one entry per CDR3 protein. The table lists hundreds of thousands of distinct CDR3 sequences, under 7.5% of them singletons. This clonotype was seen many times. Its antigen is not identified. The TCR comes from a man younger than 40 who received the YFV17D yellow fever vaccine. V gene TRBV2 combines with J gene TRBJ2-2, with D perhaps TRBD1 (5 bases). The sequencing used PBMCs, collected 5 days after the yellow fever booster vaccination. The CDR3 DNA reads as TGTGCCAGCAGTGAAGCCAGGGCTAACACCGGGGAGCTGTTTTTT. It codes for CASSEARANTGELFF.